This T cell receptor (beta chain) was sequenced in a study of cytomegalovirus exposure and HLA in healthy donors. The CDR3 spans 15 residues. Vbeta (60) and Jbeta (13) primers were used in the PCR. Clones were sequenced by immunoSEQ multiplex PCR, and TCRdb holds only the in-frame ones, with some missing. Here the sample spans around 200,000 clones, 82% being singletons. The sequence was obtained from a woman aged 35 to 49 in good health and CMV-seronegative. Sequencing was carried out using PBMCs. The chain employs TRBV21-1 and TRBJ1-3; the DNA was not compared with TRBD1, the D call given in the table. TRBV21-1 is marked as a pseudogene. Here the CDR3 reads CASSKGQGSGDTIYF. The CDR3 DNA reads as TGTGCCAGCAGCAAAGGACAGGGCTCTGGAGACACCATATATTTT.